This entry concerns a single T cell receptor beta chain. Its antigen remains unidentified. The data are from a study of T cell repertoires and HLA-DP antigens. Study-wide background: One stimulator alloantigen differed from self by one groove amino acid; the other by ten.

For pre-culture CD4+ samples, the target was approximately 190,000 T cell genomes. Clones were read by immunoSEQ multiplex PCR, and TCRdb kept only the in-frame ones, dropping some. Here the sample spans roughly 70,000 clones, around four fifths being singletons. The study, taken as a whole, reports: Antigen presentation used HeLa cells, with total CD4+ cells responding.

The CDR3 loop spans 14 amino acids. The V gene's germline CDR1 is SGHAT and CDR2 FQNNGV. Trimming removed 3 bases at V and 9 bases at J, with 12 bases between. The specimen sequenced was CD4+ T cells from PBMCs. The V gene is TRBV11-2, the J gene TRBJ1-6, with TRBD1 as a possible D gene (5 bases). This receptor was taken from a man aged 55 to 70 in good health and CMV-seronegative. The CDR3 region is CASSLRGRVSPLHF. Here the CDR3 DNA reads TGTGCCAGCAGCTTGAGGGGACGGGTTTCACCCCTCCACTTT.